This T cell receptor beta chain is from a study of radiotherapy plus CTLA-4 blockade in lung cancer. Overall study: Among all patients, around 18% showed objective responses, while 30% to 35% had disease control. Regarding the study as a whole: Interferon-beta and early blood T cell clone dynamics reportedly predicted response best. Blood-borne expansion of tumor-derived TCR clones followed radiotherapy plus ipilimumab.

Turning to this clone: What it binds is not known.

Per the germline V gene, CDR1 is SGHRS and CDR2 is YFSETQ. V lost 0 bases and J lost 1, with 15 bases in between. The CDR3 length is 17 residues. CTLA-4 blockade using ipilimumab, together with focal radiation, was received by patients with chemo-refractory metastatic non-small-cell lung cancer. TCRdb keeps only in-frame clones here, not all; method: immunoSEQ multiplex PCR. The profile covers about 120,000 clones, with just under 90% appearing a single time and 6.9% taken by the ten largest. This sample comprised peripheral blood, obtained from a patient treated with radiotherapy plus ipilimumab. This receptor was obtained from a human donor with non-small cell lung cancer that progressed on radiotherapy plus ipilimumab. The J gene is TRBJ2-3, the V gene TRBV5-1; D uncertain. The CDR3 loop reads CASSLGVLVGGTDTQYF. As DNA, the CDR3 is TGCGCCAGCAGCTTGGGAGTTTTGGTTGGGGGCACAGATACGCAGTATTTT.